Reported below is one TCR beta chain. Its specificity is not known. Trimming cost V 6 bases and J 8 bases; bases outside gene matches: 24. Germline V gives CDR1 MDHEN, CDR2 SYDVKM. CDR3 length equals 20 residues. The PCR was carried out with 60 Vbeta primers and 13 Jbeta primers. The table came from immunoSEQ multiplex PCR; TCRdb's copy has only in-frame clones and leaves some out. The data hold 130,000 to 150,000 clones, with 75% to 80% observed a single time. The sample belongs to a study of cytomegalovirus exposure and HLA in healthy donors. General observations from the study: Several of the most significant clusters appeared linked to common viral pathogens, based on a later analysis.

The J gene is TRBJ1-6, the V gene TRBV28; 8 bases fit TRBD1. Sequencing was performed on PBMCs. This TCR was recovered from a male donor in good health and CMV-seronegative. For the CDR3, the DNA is TGTGCCAGCAGCCAGGGACCGGGACAGGACCCCTCTGTACTTTATTCACCCCTCCACTTT. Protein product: CASSQGPGQDPSVLYSPLHF.